A single sample gave rise to the 32 T cell receptor beta chains below, sequenced in a study of blood T cell repertoires in COVID-19. Repertoires were generated with immunoSEQ multiplex PCR, while TCRdb's copy carries only in-frame clones and drops some. Of hundreds of thousands of clones listed, 70% to 90% are singletons. The sample comprised peripheral blood. These receptors were collected from a man in his fifties or sixties with active or convalescent COVID-19.

V usage is TRBV7-8 and J usage is TRBJ2-7, with 7 bases identical to TRBD2. The trim removed 1 base at V and 6 bases at J, leaving 0 bases unmatched. The CDR3 is 12 residues long. Germline V gives CDR1 SGHVS, CDR2 FQNEAQ. CDR3: CASSLGTSEQYF. The CDR3 DNA follows: TGTGCCAGCAGCTTAGGGACTAGCGAGCAGTACTTC.

The chain recombines TRBV9 with TRBJ1-1; 8 positions match TRBD1. Losses at the gene ends were 3 bases for V and 0 bases for J; bases not matched to a gene: 4. Germline V gene sequence: CDR1 SGDLS, CDR2 YYNGEE. CDR3 length equals 15 residues. Here the CDR3 reads CASSDKTGVNTEAFF. DNA for the CDR3: TGTGCCAGCAGCGATAAGACAGGGGTGAACACTGAAGCTTTCTTT.

This chain joins TRBV7-9 and TRBJ1-1; tentatively, D is TRBD1 (5 bases). The CDR3 is 13 residues long. Germline V CDR1 and CDR2: SEHNR, FQNEAQ (reference sequence). Trimming left V 11 bases short and J 4 bases short, with 17 bases between. DNA of the CDR3: TGTGCCTCGGGGCAGGGAGGTACCACTGAAGCTTTCTTT. Protein product: CASGQGGTTEAFF.

The chain carries TRBV5-1 and TRBJ2-2; possible D gene TRBD1, 5 bases. V shed 6 bases and J shed 0 bases, with 9 bases lying between them. The CDR3 spans 14 residues. The germline gives CDR1 SGHRS, CDR2 YFSETQ. The chain's CDR3 is CASTWGANTGELFF. In DNA form, the CDR3 reads TGCGCCAGCACCTGGGGCGCGAACACCGGGGAGCTGTTTTTT.

V usage is TRBV3-1 (or the pseudogene TRBV3-2) and J usage is TRBJ2-2, with 9 bases fitting TRBD2. V shed 1 base and J 5 bases; nucleotides not matched to a gene: 8. Germline V gene data show CDR1 as LGHDT and CDR2 as YNNKEL (reference sequence). The CDR3 is made up of 17 amino acids. CDR3 in amino acids: CASSQVSGRQGTGELFF. CDR3 nucleotides: TGTGCCAGCAGCCAAGTGAGCGGGAGGCAAGGGACCGGGGAGCTGTTTTTT.

This chain joins TRBV15 and TRBJ2-1, with TRBD1 as a possible D gene (5 bases). Germline lookup yields CDR1 LNHNV and CDR2 YYDKDF (reference sequence). This CDR3 has 15 amino acids. V gave up 0 bases and J gave up 4 bases, with 10 bases separating them. For the CDR3, the DNA is TGTGCCACCAGCAGAGACAGGGCTACTTACAATGAGCAGTTCTTC. Residues: CATSRDRATYNEQFF.

The chain joins TRBV29-1 to TRBJ1-2; D is perhaps TRBD1 (6 bases). V dropped 5 bases and J dropped 2 bases, with 12 bases sitting between them. The CDR3 extends over 13 amino acids. Germline CDR1 is SQVTM and CDR2 is ANQGSEA. The CDR3 protein is CSVRQDDNYGYTF. The CDR3 bases are TGCAGCGTTAGACAGGATGACAACTATGGCTACACCTTC.

This chain uses TRBV28 with TRBJ2-3, with a tentative D call TRBD1 (5 bases). The V gene lost 8 bases and the J gene lost 2 bases, with 11 bases spanning the gap. This CDR3 has 13 amino acids. The germline gives CDR1 MDHEN, CDR2 SYDVKM. The CDR3 DNA reads as TGTGCCAGCGAGTCAGGACACACAGATACGCAGTATTTT. It specifies CASESGHTDTQYF.

This chain connects TRBV10-3 to TRBJ2-2; 9 bases match TRBD1. From germline, CDR1 is ENHRY and CDR2 SYGVKD. V lost 9 bases, J lost 7 bases, and 12 bases stayed unmatched. The CDR3 runs to 15 residues. In DNA, the CDR3 is TGTGCCATACATCGGGGGACAGGGCTCGACGGGGAGCTGTTTTTT. Amino acid sequence: CAIHRGTGLDGELFF.

CDR3 DNA sequence: TGTGCCAGCAGCTTTTCTAGCGGGAGGGCGGGAGAGACCCAGTACTTC. This encodes CASSFSSGRAGETQYF. V and J are TRBV5-4 and TRBJ2-5; TRBD2 matches 12 bases. From germline, CDR1 is SGHNT and CDR2 YYREEE (reference sequence). This CDR3 is 16 amino acids long. V lost 2 bases, J lost 4 bases, and 6 bases stayed unmatched.

The chain recombines TRBV5-4 with TRBJ2-5, with 10 bases fitting TRBD1. The CDR3 spans 19 residues. Trimming took 0 bases from V and 1 from J; bases not matched to a gene: 12. Looked up from germline, CDR1 is SGHNT and CDR2 is YYREEE (reference sequence). Here the CDR3 reads CASSLGGTGVRSFQETQYF. The DNA for the CDR3 is TGTGCCAGCAGCTTGGGGGGGACAGGGGTAAGAAGTTTCCAAGAGACCCAGTACTTC.

The chain is built from TRBV4-1 and TRBJ2-6; 7 positions match TRBD1. CDR1 and CDR2 (germline): MGHRA, YSYEKL. J was trimmed by 0 bases and V by 1 base; bases with no gene match: 12. CDR3 length: 20 amino acids. CDR3 sequence (DNA): TGCGCCAGCAGCCAAGGCCTAATCAGGACAGGATCCTCTGGGGCCAACGTCCTGACTTTC. Translated, it gives CASSQGLIRTGSSGANVLTF.

The V gene is TRBV2, the J gene TRBJ2-2, with TRBD1 identical over 8 bases. With 7 bases clipped from V and 5 bases from J, the junction kept 3 bases outside the gene matches. The germline V gene encodes CDR1 SNHLY and CDR2 FYNNEI. This CDR3 is 13 amino acids long. CDR3 region: CASNRGWTGELFF. The CDR3 region has the DNA TGTGCCAGCAACAGGGGGTGGACCGGGGAGCTGTTTTTT. Together with reference TRBV2 and TRBJ2-2, the CDR3 gives the full variable domain: EPEVTQTPSHQVTQMGQEVILRCVPISNHLYFYWYRQILGQKVEFLVSFYNNEISEKSEIFDDQFSVERPDGSNFTLKIRSTKLEDSAMYFCASNRGWTGELFFGEGSRLTVL.

This chain links TRBV28 with TRBJ2-3; D possibly corresponds to TRBD2 (5 bases). V was pared by 7 bases and J by 3 bases, with 14 bases between. The germline gives CDR1 MDHEN, CDR2 SYDVKM. This CDR3 is 14 amino acids long. Here the CDR3 reads CASTGNRRTDTQYF. The DNA of the CDR3 is TGTGCCAGCACGGGGAATCGACGAACAGATACGCAGTATTTT. The full variable domain, its missing parts supplied by reference TRBV28 and TRBJ2-3, is DVKVTQSSRYLVKRTGEKVFLECVQDMDHENMFWYRQDPGLGLRLIYFSYDVKMKEKGDIPEGYSVSREKKERFSLILESASTNQTSMYLCASTGNRRTDTQYFGPGTRLTVL.

The CDR3, as DNA: TGTGCCAGCAGCCACCCCTGGAGCGGGGCGTTCTCCTACGAGCAGTACTTC. Protein: CASSHPWSGAFSYEQYF. The genes are TRBV3-1 (or the pseudogene TRBV3-2) and TRBJ2-7; 7 nucleotides agree with TRBD2. V dropped 3 bases and J dropped 0; count of bases not matched to a gene: 11. This CDR3 region has 17 residues. CDR1 and CDR2 (germline): LGHDT, YNNKEL (reference sequence).

This sequence joins TRBV5-8 and TRBJ2-2, with TRBD1 matching 7 bases. CDR1 is SGHTS, CDR2 YDEGEE, per germline. After removal of 2 bases from V and 4 bases from J, the junction contained 5 bases not matched to a gene. The CDR3 contains 15 residues. Here the CDR3 reads CASSFYGTVTGELFF. The CDR3 nucleotides read TGTGCCAGCAGCTTCTATGGGACAGTCACCGGGGAGCTGTTTTTT.

This clone has just one count. The chain has TRBV7-6 and TRBJ2-2; D may be TRBD1 (5 bases). Germline assignment: CDR1 SGHVS and CDR2 FNYEAQ. This CDR3 region has 15 residues. The ends were cut back, 4 bases at V and 3 bases at J, with 12 bases in the middle. The CDR3: CASSSLLGDTGELFF. CDR3 DNA sequence: TGTGCCAGCAGCTCTTTGTTAGGGGACACCGGGGAGCTGTTTTTT.

This clone was counted a single time. The chain couples TRBV19 to TRBJ2-6, with TRBD2 matching over 15 bases. V gave up 4 bases and J gave up 0 bases; unmatched junction bases: 10. This CDR3 has 21 amino acids. The V gene's germline CDR1 is LNHDA and CDR2 SQIVND (reference sequence). The CDR3 nucleotides read TGTGCCAGTAGTAGGTCGGGACTAGCGGGAGGACAAAGCTCTGGGGCCAACGTCCTGACTTTC. It is translated as CASSRSGLAGGQSSGANVLTF.

The chain links TRBV29-1 to TRBJ2-5, with a weak D call TRBD2 (6 bases). Looked up from germline, CDR1 is SQVTM and CDR2 is ANQGSEA. The CDR3 totals 12 residues. In DNA, the CDR3 is TGCACCACGGGGGAAGCGCAAGAGACCCAGTACTTC. Amino acids: CTTGEAQETQYF.

The genes are TRBV20-1 and TRBJ2-5; TRBD2 matches at 8 bases. The germline gives CDR1 DFQATT, CDR2 SNEGSKA (reference sequence). The V segment lost 3 bases and the J segment 5 bases; nucleotides outside the gene matches: 5. CDR3 length equals 13 residues. The CDR3 sequence: CSASRREVETQYF. The CDR3 region has the DNA TGCAGTGCTAGTAGGCGGGAGGTGGAGACCCAGTACTTC.

This clone was picked up one time. The chain carries TRBV28 and TRBJ1-1; D is perhaps TRBD1 (5 bases). Deletions cut 7 bases from V and 4 bases from J, with 13 bases between. Germline V lookup: CDR1 MDHEN, CDR2 SYDVKM. This CDR3 comprises 13 residues. The CDR3 bases are TGTGCCAGCAAGGTCAGGGCGGTCACTGAAGCTTTCTTT. Its translation: CASKVRAVTEAFF.

This sequence joins TRBV4-1 and TRBJ2-2, with 8 bases that match TRBD2. The CDR3 is 20 residues long. Germline-derived CDR1 and CDR2 are MGHRA and YSYEKL. The V and J ends lost 1 base and 5 bases, in that order; junction bases with no gene match: 18. The CDR3 bases are TGCGCCAGCAGCCAAGCCCCCTTAGGGGCGGGAGGATTGTATACCGGGGAGCTGTTTTTT. This encodes CASSQAPLGAGGLYTGELFF.

The CDR3 DNA reads TGTGCCAGTAGTGAGGGGACAGGGGTCTATGGCTACACCTTC. Translated: CASSEGTGVYGYTF. The chain carries TRBV19 and TRBJ1-2, with 10 bases matching TRBD1. The V and J ends lost 5 bases and 4 bases, in that order; junction bases with no gene match: 4. Per the germline V gene, CDR1 is LNHDA and CDR2 is SQIVND (reference sequence). The CDR3 contains 14 residues.

Comment on this clone: An end of the junction does not agree with germline; a read error may underlie this. J is TRBJ2-7 and V is TRBV5-6; 9 bases fit TRBD1. The CDR3 length is 12 residues. Germline loops: CDR1 SGHDT, CDR2 YYEEEE. In DNA, the CDR3 is TGTGCCAGCAGCCTGTCTATTCGGACAGGGGAATTC. Protein: CASSLSIRTGEF.

The chain joins TRBV10-3 to TRBJ1-1, with 8 bases fitting TRBD1. Per germline, CDR1 ENHRY and CDR2 SYGVKD. The J segment lost 2 bases and the V segment lost 4 bases, leaving 9 bases of the junction unmatched. This CDR3 region has 16 residues. The CDR3 here is CAISGGQANPNTEAFF. CDR3 DNA: TGTGCCATCAGTGGGGGACAGGCGAATCCTAACACTGAAGCTTTCTTT.

This clone was observed a few times. The V gene is TRBV9, the J gene TRBJ1-5; D gene unclear. With 0 bases removed from V and 3 bases from J, the gap between germline ends came to 7 bases. The CDR3 consists of 14 residues. In germline, CDR1 is SGDLS, CDR2 YYNGEE. CDR3 DNA: TGTGCCAGCAGCGTAGACGGAGCCAATCAGCCCCAGCATTTT. Translation: CASSVDGANQPQHF.

V is TRBV9 and J is TRBJ1-1; D might be TRBD1 (5 bases). The germline V gene has CDR1 SGDLS and CDR2 YYNGEE. CDR3 size: 16 residues. Trimming pared 0 bases from V and 3 bases from J, leaving 15 bases between. The CDR3 DNA reads TGTGCCAGCAGCGTAGGGGGCCGCCTGGGGTACACTGAAGCTTTCTTT. It encodes CASSVGGRLGYTEAFF.

V usage is TRBV28 and J usage is TRBJ1-2; D unresolved. V lost 4 bases and J 8 bases, leaving 11 bases between the germline ends. CDR1 is MDHEN, CDR2 SYDVKM, per germline. The CDR3 contains 12 residues. CDR3 sequence (DNA): TGTGCCAGCAGTTCCCGTGTAGAGGGCTACACCTTC. Protein product: CASSSRVEGYTF.

This clone has just a few counts. The chain recombines TRBV21-1 with TRBJ1-2; the table's D call TRBD1 went unverified against the DNA. TRBV21-1 is a pseudogene. There are 18 residues in the CDR3. CDR3 sequence (DNA): TGTGCCAGCAGCGACCTAGGGCTATACCCAACAGGGAAGGGTGGCTACACCTTC. As protein: CASSDLGLYPTGKGGYTF.

This rearrangement joins TRBV7-8 to TRBJ2-5; TRBD1 agrees at 8 bases. The CDR3 contains 15 residues. Germline CDR1 SGHVS, CDR2 FQNEAQ. The V segment lost 0 bases and the J segment 2 bases; nucleotides outside the gene matches: 2. CDR3 sequence (DNA): TGTGCCAGCAGCTTAGCCTGGACAGGGCAAGAGACCCAGTACTTC. Translated: CASSLAWTGQETQYF.

The genes are TRBV24-1 and TRBJ1-2; TRBD1 agrees at 8 bases. From germline, CDR1 is KGHDR and CDR2 SFDVKD. The CDR3 is 14 residues long. The J segment lost 8 bases and the V segment lost 4 bases, leaving 8 bases of the junction unmatched. The CDR3 reads CATSDSGQGGGYTF. CDR3 nucleotides: TGTGCCACCAGTGACTCCGGACAGGGCGGCGGCTACACCTTC.

The chain couples TRBV11-2 to TRBJ2-7, with 9 bases identical to TRBD1. CDR3 length equals 14 residues. The germline V gene encodes CDR1 SGHAT and CDR2 FQNNGV. The ends lost 4 bases at V and 3 bases at J; junction bases unmatched: 4. The CDR3 coding sequence is TGTGCCAGCAGCTCAGGGACAGGGCGCTACGAGCAGTACTTC. Its protein is CASSSGTGRYEQYF. Complete variable domain (other parts from reference TRBV11-2 and TRBJ2-7): EAGVAQSPRYKIIEKRQSVAFWCNPISGHATLYWYQQILGQGPKLLIQFQNNGVVDDSQLPKDRFSAERLKGVDSTLKIQPAKLEDSAVYLCASSSGTGRYEQYFGPGTRLTVT.